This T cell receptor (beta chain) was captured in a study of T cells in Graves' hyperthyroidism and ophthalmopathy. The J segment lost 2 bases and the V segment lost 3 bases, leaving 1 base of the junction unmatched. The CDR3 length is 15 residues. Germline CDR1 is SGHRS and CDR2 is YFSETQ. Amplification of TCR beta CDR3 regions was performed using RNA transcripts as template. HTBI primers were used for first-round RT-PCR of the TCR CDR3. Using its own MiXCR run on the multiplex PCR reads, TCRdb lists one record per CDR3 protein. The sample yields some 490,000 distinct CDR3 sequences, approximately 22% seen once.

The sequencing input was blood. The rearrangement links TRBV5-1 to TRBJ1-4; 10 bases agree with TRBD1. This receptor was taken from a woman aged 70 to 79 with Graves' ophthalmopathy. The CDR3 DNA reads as TGCGCCAGCAGCTGGGACAGGGGCACTAATGAAAAACTGTTTTTT. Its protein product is CASSWDRGTNEKLFF. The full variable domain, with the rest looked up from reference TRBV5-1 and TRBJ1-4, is KAGVTQTPRYLIKTRGQQVTLSCSPISGHRSVSWYQQTPGQGLQFLFEYFSETQRNKGNFPGRFSGRQFSNSRSEMNVSTLELGDSALYLCASSWDRGTNEKLFFGSGTQLSVL.